These 28 T cell receptor beta chains were sequenced from one sample in a study of blood T cell repertoires in COVID-19. TCRdb keeps only in-frame clones here, not all; method: immunoSEQ multiplex PCR. The sample consists of a few hundred thousand clones, around four fifths of them appearing once. The source material was peripheral blood. All receptors come from a woman between 45 and 65 years old with active or convalescent COVID-19.

In this sample, this clone turned up a few times. V is TRBV3-1 (or the pseudogene TRBV3-2) and J is TRBJ1-6; D possibly corresponds to TRBD1 (6 bases). This CDR3 is 14 amino acids long. Germline V lookup: CDR1 LGHDT, CDR2 YNNKEL (reference sequence). Trimming removed 4 bases from V and 7 bases from J, with 11 bases in between. This CDR3 reads CASSPTGSNSPLHF. The CDR3, as DNA: TGTGCCAGCAGCCCGACAGGCTCGAATTCACCCCTCCACTTT.

V usage is TRBV6-5 and J usage is TRBJ2-4, with D possibly being TRBD2 (6 bases). The V gene's germline CDR1 is MNHEY and CDR2 SVGAGI. The length of the CDR3 is 15 residues. V lost 6 bases and J lost 8, with 20 bases in between. CDR3 nucleotides: TGTGCCAGCAGCTCCCCAAGGTCTCCGGGAGACATTCAGTACTTC. It specifies CASSSPRSPGDIQYF.

This chain links TRBV18 with TRBJ2-6; D is perhaps TRBD2 (5 bases). Trimming removed 3 bases at V and 2 bases at J, with 14 bases between. The CDR3 covers 17 residues. Per germline, CDR1 KGHSH and CDR2 LQKENI. CDR3 in DNA: TGTGCCAGCTCACCCCTCCCGGGTAGCGCTGGGGCCAACGTCCTGACTTTC. Encoded protein: CASSPLPGSAGANVLTF.

The chain is built from TRBV29-1 and TRBJ2-5; D perhaps matches TRBD2 (6 bases). This CDR3 has 14 residues. From germline, CDR1 is SQVTM and CDR2 ANQGSEA. Trimming left V 5 bases short and J 0 bases short, with 13 bases between. The CDR3 nucleotides are TGCAGCGTTCAGAGGGACTTAGACCAAGAGACCCAGTACTTC. This codes for CSVQRDLDQETQYF.

In this sample, this clone turned up a few times. The chain carries TRBV29-1 and TRBJ1-4; D gene ambiguous. V lost 4 bases, J lost 9 bases, and 21 bases lay in between. Germline CDR1 is SQVTM and CDR2 is ANQGSEA. The CDR3 covers 15 residues. This CDR3 reads CSVGGEPMKSQKLFF. The CDR3, as DNA: TGCAGCGTTGGGGGAGAGCCCATGAAAAGCCAAAAACTGTTTTTT. Based on the CDR3 plus reference TRBV29-1 and TRBJ1-4, the full variable domain is SAVISQKPSRDICQRGTSLTIQCQVDSQVTMMFWYRQQPGQSLTLIATANQGSEATYESGFVIDKFPISRPNLTFSTLTVSNMSPEDSSIYLCSVGGEPMKSQKLFFGSGTQLSVL.

V usage is TRBV3-1 (or the pseudogene TRBV3-2) and J usage is TRBJ2-5; no firm D call. Germline V gene lookup returns CDR1 LGHDT and CDR2 YNNKEL (reference sequence). The CDR3 covers 12 residues. Trimming pared 7 bases from V and 4 bases from J, leaving 10 bases between. CDR3 bases: TGTGCCAGCACTGCGTTTGGAGAGACCCAGTACTTC. The encoded protein is CASTAFGETQYF.

The chain recombines TRBV5-1 with TRBJ2-1; D is possibly TRBD2 (6 bases). V lost 1 base to trimming and J lost 0 bases, with 14 bases between them. The CDR3 has 17 residues. Germline values: CDR1 SGHRS, CDR2 YFSETQ. The CDR3 loop is CASSLFGLTSSYNEQFF. As DNA, the CDR3 is TGCGCCAGCAGCTTGTTTGGACTAACCAGCTCCTACAATGAGCAGTTCTTC.

V gene TRBV5-4 combines with J gene TRBJ1-6; 10 bases map to TRBD1. The trim removed 6 bases at V and 7 bases at J, leaving 7 bases unmatched. CDR1 is SGHNT, CDR2 YYREEE, per germline (reference sequence). This CDR3 region has 15 residues. The CDR3: CASTLWTGGNSPLHF. The DNA of the CDR3 is TGTGCCAGCACCCTTTGGACAGGGGGGAATTCACCCCTCCACTTT. The full variable domain, rest sourced from reference TRBV5-4 and TRBJ1-6, is ETGVTQSPTHLIKTRGQQVTLRCSSQSGHNTVSWYQQALGQGPQFIFQYYREEENGRGNFPPRFSGLQFPNYSSELNVNALELDDSALYLCASTLWTGGNSPLHFGNGTRLTVT.

The CDR3, as DNA: TGTGCCAGCAGGGGGACAGGGCAGGGCACTGAAGCTTTCTTT. The encoded protein is CASRGTGQGTEAFF. The chain couples TRBV7-9 to TRBJ1-1; 9 bases are a match to TRBD1. V lost 6 bases, J lost 4 bases, and 6 bases stayed unmatched. The CDR3 contains 14 residues. Germline CDR1 reads SEHNR; CDR2 reads FQNEAQ (reference sequence).

This clone was detected only a few times. The chain links TRBV2 to TRBJ1-2; tentative D call: TRBD1 (5 bases). Between the trimmed V and J ends, which lost 5 bases and 3 bases, there was a span of 13 bases. CDR3 size: 14 residues. The germline CDR1 and CDR2 sequences are SNHLY and FYNNEI. For the CDR3, the DNA is TGTGCCAGCAGTCTCAGGGATTGGGACTATGGCTACACCTTC. Amino acids: CASSLRDWDYGYTF.

V and J are TRBV27 and TRBJ1-1; D remains unclear. V was trimmed by 5 bases and J by 2 bases, leaving 12 bases between them. Germline V gene sequence: CDR1 MNHEY, CDR2 SMNVEV (reference sequence). CDR3 size: 14 residues. The CDR3 region is CASSPRPRNTEAFF. The CDR3 DNA is TGTGCCAGCAGTCCCAGGCCTCGAAACACTGAAGCTTTCTTT.

This clone was counted only a few times. The CDR3 loop is CASSLFGQEEKLFF. In nucleotides, the CDR3 is TGCGCCAGCAGCTTGTTCGGACAGGAGGAAAAACTGTTTTTT. V gene TRBV5-1 combines with J gene TRBJ1-4; 7 bases fit TRBD1. The V gene's germline CDR1 is SGHRS and CDR2 YFSETQ. The CDR3 has 14 residues. J lost 8 bases, V lost 1 base, and 5 bases had no gene match. Full variable domain (missing parts from reference TRBV5-1 and TRBJ1-4): KAGVTQTPRYLIKTRGQQVTLSCSPISGHRSVSWYQQTPGQGLQFLFEYFSETQRNKGNFPGRFSGRQFSNSRSEMNVSTLELGDSALYLCASSLFGQEEKLFFGSGTQLSVL.

The chain has TRBV7-8 and TRBJ1-6; TRBD1 aligns across 7 bases. V gave up 5 bases and J gave up 7 bases; unmatched junction bases: 5. The CDR3 loop spans 14 amino acids. Germline V lookup: CDR1 SGHVS, CDR2 FQNEAQ. The CDR3 loop is CASSVDRVNSPLHF. CDR3 in DNA: TGTGCCAGCAGCGTAGACAGGGTGAATTCACCCCTCCACTTT. Drawing the rest from reference TRBV7-8 and TRBJ1-6, the complete variable domain is GAGVSQSPRYKVAKRGQDVALRCDPISGHVSLFWYQQALGQGPEFLTYFQNEAQLDKSGLPSDRFFAERPEGSVSTLKIQRTQQEDSAVYLCASSVDRVNSPLHFGNGTRLTVT.

The chain couples TRBV7-6 to TRBJ2-2; 11 bases are shared with TRBD1. The CDR3 totals 15 residues. Germline CDR1 reads SGHVS; CDR2 reads FNYEAQ. The J segment lost 6 bases and the V segment lost 4 bases, leaving 4 bases of the junction unmatched. For the CDR3, the DNA is TGTGCCAGCAGCTCGGACAGGGGGCGGGCCGGGGAGCTGTTTTTT. It translates to CASSSDRGRAGELFF.

This sequence joins TRBV3-1 (or the pseudogene TRBV3-2) and TRBJ1-5, with TRBD1 as a possible D gene (5 bases). CDR1 is LGHDT, CDR2 YNNKEL, per germline (reference sequence). CDR3 size: 15 residues. The V end lost 0 bases, the J end lost 4 bases, and 10 bases lay between the germline ends. The CDR3 coding sequence is TGTGCCAGCAGCCAAGATAACAGGCTGAATCAGCCCCAGCATTTT. Its protein is CASSQDNRLNQPQHF.

The chain's CDR3 is CASGLVPPGAPLHF. DNA for the CDR3: TGTGCTAGTGGTTTGGTACCTCCGGGGGCACCCCTCCACTTT. This chain joins TRBV12-5 and TRBJ1-6; D perhaps matches TRBD1 (5 bases). The germline gives CDR1 LGHNT, CDR2 FRNRAP. With 0 bases removed from V and 11 bases from J, the gap between germline ends came to 11 bases. This CDR3 region has 14 residues.

V and J are TRBV19 and TRBJ2-7; 8 nucleotides line up with TRBD2. J was trimmed by 2 bases and V by 5 bases; bases with no gene match: 11. The CDR3 loop spans 16 amino acids. Germline lookup yields CDR1 LNHDA and CDR2 SQIVND (reference sequence). CDR3 residues: CASSAGLAGVTYEQYF. CDR3 nucleotide sequence: TGTGCCAGTAGTGCCGGACTAGCTGGGGTGACCTACGAGCAGTACTTC.

The chain links TRBV24-1 to TRBJ2-5; D is perhaps TRBD1 (5 bases). V was pared by 4 bases and J by 7 bases, with 18 bases between. Germline loops: CDR1 KGHDR, CDR2 SFDVKD. This CDR3 region has 15 residues. CDR3 region: CATSDPRSPQGTQYF. CDR3 nucleotide sequence: TGTGCCACCAGTGACCCTAGATCCCCTCAGGGGACCCAGTACTTC.

This clone showed up just once. The chain joins TRBV10-2 to TRBJ2-2; 13 bases line up with TRBD2. Germline V gene data show CDR1 as WSHSY and CDR2 as SAAADI. CDR3 size: 16 residues. V trimming: 8 bases; J trimming: 5 bases; junction bases outside the gene matches: 8. CDR3 nucleotides: TGCGCCAGCGGGGGGACTAGCGGGACTTCGACCGGGGAGCTGTTTTTT. Translating it yields CASGGTSGTSTGELFF.

J is TRBJ2-1 and V is TRBV19, with D perhaps matching TRBD1 (6 bases). The germline CDR1 and CDR2 sequences are LNHDA and SQIVND (reference sequence). The CDR3 extends over 12 amino acids. V was clipped by 1 base and J by 16 bases, with 14 bases between them. CDR3 nucleotide sequence: TGTGCCAGTAGTATAGTTAGCCAGGGGTACTTCTTC. Translating it yields CASSIVSQGYFF.

The chain uses TRBV5-6 and TRBJ1-2; D not certain. CDR3 length: 16 amino acids. V was cut by 4 bases and J by 2 bases, with 18 bases left in between. CDR1 and CDR2 from the germline V gene are SGHDT and YYEEEE. The CDR3: CASSQRDYRGNYGYTF. DNA for the CDR3: TGTGCCAGCAGCCAACGAGATTACCGGGGAAACTATGGCTACACCTTC.

V gene TRBV19 combines with J gene TRBJ1-3, with 9 positions matching TRBD1. The ends lost 8 bases at V and 4 bases at J; junction bases unmatched: 6. Germline V gene data show CDR1 as LNHDA and CDR2 as SQIVND (reference sequence). This CDR3 has 14 amino acids. CDR3: CASEQGAKGNTIYF. The CDR3, as DNA: TGTGCCAGTGAACAGGGGGCGAAGGGAAACACCATATATTTT.

This clone is a singleton in its sample. V is TRBV4-1 and J is TRBJ2-1; D is unresolved. From germline, CDR1 is MGHRA and CDR2 YSYEKL. The CDR3 spans 13 residues. Deletions cut 0 bases from V and 10 bases from J, with 10 bases between. CDR3 DNA: TGCGCCAGCAGCCAAGAAGTAAACCGGGAGCAGTTCTTC. This codes for CASSQEVNREQFF.

The chain uses TRBV27 and TRBJ2-7, with 11 bases fitting TRBD2. After removal of 6 bases from V and 2 bases from J, the junction contained 9 bases not matched to a gene. The germline gives CDR1 MNHEY, CDR2 SMNVEV (reference sequence). The CDR3 contains 16 residues. The CDR3 here is CASSRQLAGVPYEQYF. The CDR3 region has the DNA TGTGCCAGCAGCCGACAACTAGCGGGAGTGCCCTACGAGCAGTACTTC.

V is TRBV6-8 and J is TRBJ2-7; TRBD2 matches at 14 bases. The length of the CDR3 is 16 residues. Germline loops: CDR1 MNHGY, CDR2 SAAAGT. Germline trimming cut 5 bases from V and 5 bases from J; bases unmatched to any gene: 8. Here the CDR3 DNA reads TGTGCCAGCAGTACGACTAGCGGGGGGGTGTTGGACGAGCAGTACTTC. Translation: CASSTTSGGVLDEQYF.

The chain is built from TRBV3-1 (or the pseudogene TRBV3-2) and TRBJ1-6; D is perhaps TRBD1 (5 bases). Looked up from germline, CDR1 is LGHDT and CDR2 is YNNKEL (reference sequence). This CDR3 region has 13 residues. The germline V and J ends were trimmed by 2 bases and 9 bases, with 8 bases remaining between them. CDR3 bases: TGTGCCAGCAGCCAAATGGGGGGTTCACCCCTCCACTTT. This codes for CASSQMGGSPLHF.

The chain is built from TRBV2 and TRBJ2-1; 12 bases align to TRBD2. This CDR3 has 16 amino acids. Germline CDR1 SNHLY, CDR2 FYNNEI. The J segment lost 6 bases and the V segment lost 6 bases, leaving 9 bases of the junction unmatched. CDR3 nucleotides: TGTGCCAGCAGGAAGGGGCTAGCGGGAGGGGGCAATGAGCAGTTCTTC. This encodes CASRKGLAGGGNEQFF. Full variable domain (missing parts from reference TRBV2 and TRBJ2-1): EPEVTQTPSHQVTQMGQEVILRCVPISNHLYFYWYRQILGQKVEFLVSFYNNEISEKSEIFDDQFSVERPDGSNFTLKIRSTKLEDSAMYFCASRKGLAGGGNEQFFGPGTRLTVL.

The rearrangement links TRBV5-4 to TRBJ1-2, with 9 positions matching TRBD1. This CDR3 has 14 amino acids. CDR1 and CDR2 from the germline V gene are SGHNT and YYREEE (reference sequence). Trimming cost V 5 bases and J 4 bases; bases outside gene matches: 6. The CDR3 reads CASRVTGGAYGYTF. The DNA for the CDR3 is TGTGCCAGCAGGGTCACAGGGGGCGCCTATGGCTACACCTTC.